A single sample gave rise to the 12 T cell receptor beta chains below, sequenced in a study of blood T cell repertoires in COVID-19. The method was immunoSEQ multiplex PCR; TCRdb's version includes in-frame clones alone and lacks a portion of them. The table lists 200,000 to 250,000 clones, roughly four fifths of them singletons. The sequenced sample was peripheral blood. The receptors were gathered from a woman older than 75 with COVID-19, enrolled during active disease.

V gene TRBV5-1 combines with J gene TRBJ2-7, with 13 bases that match TRBD2. V gave up 4 bases and J gave up 3 bases; unmatched junction bases: 13. Per germline, CDR1 SGHRS and CDR2 YFSETQ. The CDR3 extends over 18 amino acids. The CDR3 here is CASSKGLAGRTTNYEQYF. The CDR3 bases are TGCGCCAGCAGCAAGGGACTAGCGGGGCGCACTACCAACTACGAGCAGTACTTC.

The chain joins TRBV27 to TRBJ1-6; D call uncertain. Deletions cut 7 bases from V and 0 bases from J, with 13 bases between. Germline V gene data show CDR1 as MNHEY and CDR2 as SMNVEV (reference sequence). This CDR3 is built from 16 residues. The CDR3 nucleotides read TGTGCCAGCACCCCCCTTATGAGCTCCTATAATTCACCCCTCCACTTT. Its protein is CASTPLMSSYNSPLHF.

The chain links TRBV5-1 to TRBJ2-5, with D tentatively TRBD2 (9 bases). Germline V CDR1 and CDR2: SGHRS, YFSETQ. Deletions cut 4 bases from V and 1 base from J, with 17 bases between. The CDR3 has 16 residues. CDR3 sequence reads: CASSQGAGGTQETQYF. Here the CDR3 DNA reads TGCGCCAGCAGCCAGGGGGCGGGGGGGACCCAAGAGACCCAGTACTTC.

The CDR3 is CASSLSGTGSSDTQYF. The CDR3 region has the DNA TGCGCCAGCAGCTTGTCCGGGACAGGATCTTCAGATACGCAGTATTTT. V gene TRBV5-1 combines with J gene TRBJ2-3; 8 positions match TRBD1. Germline CDR1 SGHRS, CDR2 YFSETQ. Trimming cost V 1 base and J 4 bases; bases outside gene matches: 8. The CDR3 loop spans 16 amino acids.

The table lists this clone with a count of one. The chain joins TRBV6-5 to TRBJ2-7, with D possibly TRBD1 on 5 matching bases. CDR1 and CDR2 (germline): MNHEY, SVGAGI. This CDR3 region has 13 residues. V lost 10 bases and J lost 3, with 16 bases in between. The CDR3 DNA reads as TGTGCCACCAAAGAGCAGGGCGGCTACGAGCAGTACTTC. Its translation: CATKEQGGYEQYF.

This sequence joins TRBV7-9 and TRBJ2-5, with 9 bases matching TRBD2. Per the germline V gene, CDR1 is SEHNR and CDR2 is FQNEAQ (reference sequence). V lost 5 bases, J lost 1 base, and 8 bases stayed unmatched. The CDR3 sequence is 16 residues long. The CDR3 here is CASSPLAGGPQETQYF. The CDR3 coding sequence is TGTGCCAGCAGCCCCCTCGCGGGGGGGCCCCAAGAGACCCAGTACTTC. The complete variable domain, with remaining parts taken from reference TRBV7-9 and TRBJ2-5, reads DTGVSQNPRHKITKRGQNVTFRCDPISEHNRLYWYRQTLGQGPEFLTYFQNEAQLEKSRLLSDRFSAERPKGSFSTLEIQRTEQGDSAMYLCASSPLAGGPQETQYFGPGTRLLVL.

V and J are TRBV6-1 and TRBJ1-5; perhaps TRBD1 as D (5 bases). V shed 3 bases and J shed 6 bases, with 12 bases lying between them. Looked up from germline, CDR1 is MNHNS and CDR2 is SASEGT. The CDR3 has 14 amino acids. Here the CDR3 DNA reads TGTGCCAGCAGTGAGACAGCCGGCACTCAGCCCCAGCATTTT. This translates into CASSETAGTQPQHF.

The chain employs TRBV2 and TRBJ2-1, with TRBD2 identical over 7 bases. CDR1 and CDR2 from the germline V gene are SNHLY and FYNNEI. The CDR3 is 16 amino acids. V was clipped by 6 bases and J by 5 bases; unmatched bases: 13. The CDR3 reads CASSLGEGLPNNEQFF. The CDR3 region has the DNA TGTGCCAGCAGCCTTGGGGAGGGCCTCCCGAACAATGAGCAGTTCTTC.

The chain employs TRBV5-4 and TRBJ2-7; TRBD2 aligns across 8 bases. With 6 bases clipped from V and 0 bases from J, the junction kept 14 bases outside the gene matches. The CDR3 contains 17 residues. In germline, CDR1 is SGHNT, CDR2 YYREEE (reference sequence). The CDR3 DNA reads TGTGCCAGCACCCGGGGGGGGGCCGGGGCCAGCTCCTACGAGCAGTACTTC. This sequence encodes CASTRGGAGASSYEQYF.

This clone was seen more than once but under ten times. This rearrangement joins TRBV4-2 to TRBJ1-2, with D tentatively TRBD1 (5 bases). Trimming removed 4 bases at V and 2 bases at J, with 14 bases between. Germline CDR1 and CDR2: LGHNA and YNFKEQ. This CDR3 spans 15 amino acids. CDR3 DNA sequence: TGTGCCAGCAGCCCAACAGGCGCCAGCAACTATGGCTACACCTTC. It is translated as CASSPTGASNYGYTF.

For this clone: Other DNA sequences in the same sample also yield this CDR3. This chain connects TRBV5-1 to TRBJ2-1; TRBD1 aligns across 9 bases. Trimming at V came to 4 bases and at J to 6 bases, leaving 5 bases not matched to a gene. The germline V gene has CDR1 SGHRS and CDR2 YFSETQ. This CDR3 comprises 14 residues. The CDR3, as DNA: TGCGCCAGCAGCCAGGGACAGGGCGGCAATGAGCAGTTCTTC. This sequence encodes CASSQGQGGNEQFF.

The genes are TRBV27 and TRBJ2-7; 8 nucleotides line up with TRBD2. The CDR3 totals 11 residues. Germline CDR1 MNHEY, CDR2 SMNVEV (reference sequence). The J segment lost 10 bases and the V segment lost 5 bases, leaving 4 bases of the junction unmatched. The CDR3 DNA reads as TGTGCCAGCAGTACCGGGACTAGACAGTACTTC. This translates into CASSTGTRQYF.